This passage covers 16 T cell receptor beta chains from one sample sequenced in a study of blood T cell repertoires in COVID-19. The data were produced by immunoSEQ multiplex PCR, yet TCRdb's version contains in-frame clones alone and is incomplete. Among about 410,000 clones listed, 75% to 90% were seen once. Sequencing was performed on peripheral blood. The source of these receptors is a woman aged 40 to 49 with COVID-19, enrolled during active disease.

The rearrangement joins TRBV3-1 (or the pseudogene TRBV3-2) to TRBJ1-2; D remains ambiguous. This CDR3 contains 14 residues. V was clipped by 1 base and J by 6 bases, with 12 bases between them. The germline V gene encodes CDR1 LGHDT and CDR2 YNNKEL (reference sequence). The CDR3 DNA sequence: TGTGCCAGCAGCCAAGTTACGGGGATCCATGGCTACACCTTC. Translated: CASSQVTGIHGYTF.

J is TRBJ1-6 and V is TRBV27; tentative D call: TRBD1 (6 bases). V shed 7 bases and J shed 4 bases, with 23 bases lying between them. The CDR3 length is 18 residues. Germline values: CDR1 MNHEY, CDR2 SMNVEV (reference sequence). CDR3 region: CASTFLEPQGSYNSPLHF. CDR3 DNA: TGTGCCAGCACCTTCCTCGAACCGCAGGGGAGTTATAATTCACCCCTCCACTTT.

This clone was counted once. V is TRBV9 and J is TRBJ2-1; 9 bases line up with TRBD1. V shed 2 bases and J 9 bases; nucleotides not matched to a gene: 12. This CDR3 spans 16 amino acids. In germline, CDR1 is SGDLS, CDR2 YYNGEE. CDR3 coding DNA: TGTGCCAGCAGCGTGTTTGAAGGACAGGGGAGAGGTGAGCAGTTCTTC. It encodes CASSVFEGQGRGEQFF.

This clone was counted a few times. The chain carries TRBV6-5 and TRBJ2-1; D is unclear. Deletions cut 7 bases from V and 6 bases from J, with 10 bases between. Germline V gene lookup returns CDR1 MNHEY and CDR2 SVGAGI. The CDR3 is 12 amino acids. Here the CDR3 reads CASISYGNEQFF. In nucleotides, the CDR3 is TGTGCCAGCATCTCCTACGGCAATGAGCAGTTCTTC.

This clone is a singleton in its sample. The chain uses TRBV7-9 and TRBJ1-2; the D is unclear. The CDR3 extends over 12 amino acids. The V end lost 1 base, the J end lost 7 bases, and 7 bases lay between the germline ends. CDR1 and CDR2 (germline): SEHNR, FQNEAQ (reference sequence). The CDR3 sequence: CASSLGGIGYTF. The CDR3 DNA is TGTGCCAGCAGCTTAGGCGGGATTGGCTACACCTTC.

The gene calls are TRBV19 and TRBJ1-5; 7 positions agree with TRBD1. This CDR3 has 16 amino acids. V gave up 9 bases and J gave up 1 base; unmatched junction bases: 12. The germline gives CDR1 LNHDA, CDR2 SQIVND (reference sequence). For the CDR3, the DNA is TGTGCCAGCCAAACTAGGGGGCAGGGCAGCAATCAGCCCCAGCATTTT. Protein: CASQTRGQGSNQPQHF.

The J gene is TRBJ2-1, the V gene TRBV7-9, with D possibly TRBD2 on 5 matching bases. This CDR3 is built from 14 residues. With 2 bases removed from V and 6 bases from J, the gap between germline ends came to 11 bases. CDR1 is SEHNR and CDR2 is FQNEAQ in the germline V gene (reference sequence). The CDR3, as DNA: TGTGCCAGCAGCTTAAGATCGGGGATCAATGAGCAGTTCTTC. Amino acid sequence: CASSLRSGINEQFF.

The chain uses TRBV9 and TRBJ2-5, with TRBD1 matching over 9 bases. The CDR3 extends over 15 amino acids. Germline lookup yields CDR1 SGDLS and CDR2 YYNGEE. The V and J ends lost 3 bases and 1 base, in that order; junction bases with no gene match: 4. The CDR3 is CASSAGQGIQETQYF. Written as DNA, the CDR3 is TGTGCCAGCAGCGCGGGACAGGGTATCCAAGAGACCCAGTACTTC.

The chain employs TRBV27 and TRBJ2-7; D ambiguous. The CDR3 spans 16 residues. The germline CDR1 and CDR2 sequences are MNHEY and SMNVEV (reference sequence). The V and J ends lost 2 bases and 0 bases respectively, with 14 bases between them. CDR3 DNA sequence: TGTGCCAGCAGTTTAAGTGGCAGGATGAGCTCCTACGAGCAGTACTTC. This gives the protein CASSLSGRMSSYEQYF.

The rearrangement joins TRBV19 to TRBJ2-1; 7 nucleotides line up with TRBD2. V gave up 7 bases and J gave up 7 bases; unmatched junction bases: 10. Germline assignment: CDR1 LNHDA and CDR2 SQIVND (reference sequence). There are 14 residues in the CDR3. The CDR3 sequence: CASTDGGGVNEQFF. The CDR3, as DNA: TGTGCCAGTACCGATGGGGGGGGAGTGAATGAGCAGTTCTTC.

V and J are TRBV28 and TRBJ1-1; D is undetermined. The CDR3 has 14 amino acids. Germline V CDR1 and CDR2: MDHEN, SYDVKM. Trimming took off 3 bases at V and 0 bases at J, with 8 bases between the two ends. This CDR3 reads CASSFEAMNTEAFF. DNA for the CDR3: TGTGCCAGCAGTTTTGAAGCGATGAACACTGAAGCTTTCTTT.

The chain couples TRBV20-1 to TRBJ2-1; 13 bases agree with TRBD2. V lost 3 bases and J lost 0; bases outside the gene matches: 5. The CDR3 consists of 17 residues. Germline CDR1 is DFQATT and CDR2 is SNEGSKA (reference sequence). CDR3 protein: CSASTSGRANSYNEQFF. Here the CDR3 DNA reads TGCAGTGCTAGTACTAGCGGGAGGGCCAACTCCTACAATGAGCAGTTCTTC.

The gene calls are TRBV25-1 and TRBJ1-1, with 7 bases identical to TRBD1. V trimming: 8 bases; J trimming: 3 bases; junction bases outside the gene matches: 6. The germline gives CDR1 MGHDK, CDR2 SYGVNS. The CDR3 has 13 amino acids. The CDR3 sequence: CASHSQGYTEAFF. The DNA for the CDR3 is TGTGCCAGCCATTCACAGGGGTACACTGAAGCTTTCTTT.

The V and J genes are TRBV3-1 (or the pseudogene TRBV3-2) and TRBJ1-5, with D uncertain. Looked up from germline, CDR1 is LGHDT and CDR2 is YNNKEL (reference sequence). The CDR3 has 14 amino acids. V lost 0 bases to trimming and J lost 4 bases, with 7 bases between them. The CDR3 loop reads CASSQDRVNQPQHF. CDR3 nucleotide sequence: TGTGCCAGCAGCCAAGACCGCGTGAATCAGCCCCAGCATTTT.

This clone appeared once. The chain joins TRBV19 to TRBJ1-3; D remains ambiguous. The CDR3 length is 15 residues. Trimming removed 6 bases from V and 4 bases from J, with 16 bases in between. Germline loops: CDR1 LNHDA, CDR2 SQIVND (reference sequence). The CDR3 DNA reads TGTGCCAGTAGCAAGGGTAATGCGGGAGGAAACACCATATATTTT. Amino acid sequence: CASSKGNAGGNTIYF.

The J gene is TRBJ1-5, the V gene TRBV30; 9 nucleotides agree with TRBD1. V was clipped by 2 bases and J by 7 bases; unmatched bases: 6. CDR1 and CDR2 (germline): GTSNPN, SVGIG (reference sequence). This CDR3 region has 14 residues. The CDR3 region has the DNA TGTGCCTGGAGTCCGACAGGGGGATACCAGCCCCAGCATTTT. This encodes CAWSPTGGYQPQHF.